This TCR beta chain stems from a study of T cell responses to AZD1222 COVID-19 vaccine. Data came from immunoSEQ multiplex PCR; TCRdb stores just in-frame clones and leaves some out. Altogether 68,000 or so clones are present, over 60% being singletons, with the ten largest covering about 12%. The length of the CDR3 is 14 residues. The J segment lost 7 bases and the V segment lost 4 bases, leaving 7 bases of the junction unmatched. Germline assignment: CDR1 SGHTA and CDR2 FQGNSA. The chain is built from TRBV7-2 and TRBJ1-2; 9 bases align to TRBD1. The specimen comprised peripheral blood, sampled on day 0 of AZD1222 vaccination. The sequence derives from an adult in good health. The DNA for the CDR3 is TGTGCCAGCAGCTCGGGACAGGGTGTCGGTGGCTACACCTTC. Translation: CASSSGQGVGGYTF.